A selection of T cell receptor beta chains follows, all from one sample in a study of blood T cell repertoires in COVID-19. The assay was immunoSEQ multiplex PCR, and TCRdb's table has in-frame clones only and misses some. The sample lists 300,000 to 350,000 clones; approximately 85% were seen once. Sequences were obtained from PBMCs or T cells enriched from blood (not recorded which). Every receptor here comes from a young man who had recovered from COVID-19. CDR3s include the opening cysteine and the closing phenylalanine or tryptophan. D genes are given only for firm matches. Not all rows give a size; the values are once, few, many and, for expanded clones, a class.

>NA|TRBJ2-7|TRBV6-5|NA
TGTGCCAGCAGTTACTGGGGAGGCGAGCAGTACTTC
CASSYWGGEQYF
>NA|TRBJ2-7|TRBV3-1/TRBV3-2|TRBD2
TGTGCCAGCAGCCAAGAATTTTTTTCGCTAGCGGGGGGTTCCTCCTACGAGCAGTACTTC
CASSQEFFSLAGGSSYEQYF
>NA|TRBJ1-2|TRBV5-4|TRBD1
TGTGCCAGCAGCTTGGGTGGGACAGGCCCCTATGGCTACACCTTC
CASSLGGTGPYGYTF
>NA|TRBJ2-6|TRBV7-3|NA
TGTGCCAGCAGCTTCTCCTCCGGGGCCAACGTCCTGACTTTC
CASSFSSGANVLTF
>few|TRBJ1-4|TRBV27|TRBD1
TGTGCCAGCAGTTCCCTCGGGACAGTTAATGAAAAACTGTTTTTT
CASSSLGTVNEKLFF
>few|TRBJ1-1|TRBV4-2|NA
TGTGCCAGCAGCCAAGATCCCAAGGGGATGAACACTGAAGCTTTCTTT
CASSQDPKGMNTEAFF
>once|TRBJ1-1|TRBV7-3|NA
TGTGCCAGCAGCCCCAGGGGTGGCACTGAAGCTTTCTTT
CASSPRGGTEAFF
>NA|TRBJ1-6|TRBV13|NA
TGTGCCAGCAGCACCAGGGGCTGGGCATCCCTCCACTTT
CASSTRGWASLHF
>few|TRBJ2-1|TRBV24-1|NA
TGTGCCACCAGTGGGGGCGGCTACTCCTACAATGAGCAGTTCTTC
CATSGGGYSYNEQFF
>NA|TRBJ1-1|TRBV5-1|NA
TGCGCCAGCAGCTTAGCAGGGTTCACTGAAGCTTTCTTT
CASSLAGFTEAFF
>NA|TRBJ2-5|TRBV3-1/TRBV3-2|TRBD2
TGTGCCAGCAGCTGGACTAGCAGGGAGACCCAGTACTTC
CASSWTSRETQYF
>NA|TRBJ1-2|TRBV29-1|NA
TGCAGCGCCGGAGTGGGTTTTGATGGCTACACCTTC
CSAGVGFDGYTF
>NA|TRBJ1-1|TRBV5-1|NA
TGCGCCAGCAGGCCGGCAGGGCGGGGGATCATGAACACTGAAGCTTTCTTT
CASRPAGRGIMNTEAFF
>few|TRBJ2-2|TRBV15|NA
TGTGCCACCACCAGGGAAGGAGGAGGTGCCGGGGAGCTGTTTTTT
CATTREGGGAGELFF
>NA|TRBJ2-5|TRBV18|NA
TGTGCCAGCTCAACATACCAAGAGACCCAGTACTTC
CASSTYQETQYF
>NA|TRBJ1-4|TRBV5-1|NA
TGCGCCAGCAGCTTGGGCGGGACCTCTAATGAAAAACTGTTTTTT
CASSLGGTSNEKLFF
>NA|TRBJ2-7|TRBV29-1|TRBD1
TGCAGCGTTGAATTAAGGGACAGGGGTTACGAGCAGTACTTC
CSVELRDRGYEQYF
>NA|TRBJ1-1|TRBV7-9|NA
TGTGCCAGCAGCTTCCAACAGACTGAAGCTTTCTTT
CASSFQQTEAFF
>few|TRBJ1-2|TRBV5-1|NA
TGCGCCAGCAGGGGGGCGAACTATGGCTACACCTTC
CASRGANYGYTF
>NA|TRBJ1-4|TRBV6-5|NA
TGTGCCACATTTTCGGATGAAAAACTGTTTTTT
CATFSDEKLFF
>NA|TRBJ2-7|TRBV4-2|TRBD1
TGTGCCAGCAGCCAAGATTTTTGGGCAGGGGGCTCCTACGAGCAGTACTTC
CASSQDFWAGGSYEQYF
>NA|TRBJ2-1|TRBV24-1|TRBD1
TGTGCCACCAGTGATAGAGACAGGGCGAACAATGAGCAGTTCTTC
CATSDRDRANNEQFF
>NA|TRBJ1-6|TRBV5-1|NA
TGCGCCAGCAGCTCTCTCGGACTCCCGAGCTCCTATAATTCACCCCTCCACTTT
CASSSLGLPSSYNSPLHF
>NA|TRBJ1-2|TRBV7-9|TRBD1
TGTGCCAGCAGCTTAGCACAGGGGGCTGAAGGCTACACCTTC
CASSLAQGAEGYTF
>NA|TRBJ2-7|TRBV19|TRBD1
TGTGCCAGTAGGGGCGCCGGGACAGGGGATTCTGGCGAGCAGTACTTC
CASRGAGTGDSGEQYF
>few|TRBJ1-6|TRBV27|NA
TGTGCCAGCAGTTTATTAGCAGGGATGGGCGATTCACCCCTCCACTTT
CASSLLAGMGDSPLHF
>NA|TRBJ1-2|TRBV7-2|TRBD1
TGTGCCAGCAGCCACACGACAGGGACCGGCTACACCTTC
CASSHTTGTGYTF
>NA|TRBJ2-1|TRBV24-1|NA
TGTGCCACCGCAACAGGGAATAATGAGCAGTTCTTC
CATATGNNEQFF
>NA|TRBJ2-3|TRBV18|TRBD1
TGTGCCAGCTCCCCCGGGACAGGGGGAGATACGCAGTATTTT
CASSPGTGGDTQYF
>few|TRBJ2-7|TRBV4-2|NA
TGTGCCAGCAGCCAAGATAGTTCGGGTCCCTACGAGCAGTACTTC
CASSQDSSGPYEQYF
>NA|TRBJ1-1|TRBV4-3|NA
TGCGCCAGCAGCCAAGAGTACCCGGAACACGGAGGTGGTTTCTTT
CASSQEYPEHGGGFF
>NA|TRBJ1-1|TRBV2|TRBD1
TGTGCCAGCAGGGAACAGGGGGTCGGAACTGAAGCTTTCTTT
CASREQGVGTEAFF
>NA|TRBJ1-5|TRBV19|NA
TGTGCCAGTAGTACCCGGGACTATAATCAGCCCCAGCATTTT
CASSTRDYNQPQHF
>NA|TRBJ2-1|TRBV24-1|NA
TGTGCCACCAGTGATCCCCGGGACACCTACAATGAGCAGTTCTTC
CATSDPRDTYNEQFF
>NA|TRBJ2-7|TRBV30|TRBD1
TGTGCCGGACAGGGCAGCTACGAGCAGTACTTC
CAGQGSYEQYF
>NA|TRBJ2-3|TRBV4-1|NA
TGCGCCAGCAGCCACCCTAGGCGTAGCACAGATACGCAGTATTTT
CASSHPRRSTDTQYF
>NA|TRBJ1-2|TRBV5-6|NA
TGTGCCAGCAGCCCGGGTACTTCATATGGCTACACCTTC
CASSPGTSYGYTF
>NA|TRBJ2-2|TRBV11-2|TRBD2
TGTGCCAGCACGCGTCGGGGGGGCGACGGCGGGGAGCTGTTTTTT
CASTRRGGDGGELFF